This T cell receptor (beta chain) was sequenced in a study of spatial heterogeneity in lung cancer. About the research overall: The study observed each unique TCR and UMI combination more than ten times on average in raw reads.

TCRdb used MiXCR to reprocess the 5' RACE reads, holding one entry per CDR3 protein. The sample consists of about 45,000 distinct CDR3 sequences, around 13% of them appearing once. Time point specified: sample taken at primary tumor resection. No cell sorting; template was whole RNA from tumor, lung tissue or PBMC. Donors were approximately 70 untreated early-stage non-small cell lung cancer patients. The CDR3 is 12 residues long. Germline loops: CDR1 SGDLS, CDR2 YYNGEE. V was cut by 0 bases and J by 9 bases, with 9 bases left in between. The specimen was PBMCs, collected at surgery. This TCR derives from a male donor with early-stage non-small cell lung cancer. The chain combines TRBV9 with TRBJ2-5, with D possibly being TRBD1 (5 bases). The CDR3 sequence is CASSVAQGAQYF. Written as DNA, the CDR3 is TGTGCCAGCAGCGTAGCCCAAGGGGCCCAGTACTTC.